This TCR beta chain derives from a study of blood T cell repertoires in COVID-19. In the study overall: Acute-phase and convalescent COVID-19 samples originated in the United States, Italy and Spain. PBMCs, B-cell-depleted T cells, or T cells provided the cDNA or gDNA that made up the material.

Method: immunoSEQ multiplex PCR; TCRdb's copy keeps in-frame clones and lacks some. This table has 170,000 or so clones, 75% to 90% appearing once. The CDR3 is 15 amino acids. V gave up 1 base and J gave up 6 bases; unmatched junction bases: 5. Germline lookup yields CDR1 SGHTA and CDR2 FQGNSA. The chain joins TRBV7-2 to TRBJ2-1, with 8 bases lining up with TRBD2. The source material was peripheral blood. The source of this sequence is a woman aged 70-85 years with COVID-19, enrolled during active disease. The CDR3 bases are TGTGCCAGCAGCTTAGGAGCGGGAGTTGTCAATGAGCAGTTCTTC. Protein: CASSLGAGVVNEQFF.